The entry that follows covers one T cell receptor beta chain sequence. It has no known antigen specificity. No per-base quality is available; no much larger clone lies one base away. Library creation used RT-PCR. The sequencing machine was an Illumina HiSeq 2500. TCRdb took the public reads, trimmed them with fastp at Q25, ran MiXCR for clone calling and kept in-frame beta chains. Each record represents a unique CDR3 protein, reported with the most common genes and DNA among its rows. Across this sample there are hundreds of thousands of distinct CDR3 sequences, with 10% to 15% seen only once. The leading ten clones occupy 10% of the sample. V drops 0 bases and J drops 11 bases, leaving 10 bases in between. The CDR3 covers 12 residues, taking in both the cysteine and the phenylalanine. CDR3 DNA only is kept here, 36 bases in frame from base 1. Looking up the germline V gene (reference sequence) yields CDR1 LGHDT and CDR2 YNNKEL.

The data were taken from a study of response to subunit inactivated influenza vaccine (dated by TCRdb to the late 2010s). General notes on the study: To follow how T cells responded to a trivalent subunit inactivated influenza vaccine, the researchers relied on deep quantitative profiling of the T cell receptor repertoire. The research as a whole found: The authors suggested that each seasonal influenza vaccination may recruit only a limited number of new T cells.

This sequence was found in a man aged 50-60 years who received an inactivated influenza vaccine. Donor details come from another sample of the same person, matched by shared clones. The chain was built from TRBV3-1 and TRBJ1-2, with no confidently assigned D gene. The sequencing here drew on PBMCs from blood, taken on the day of vaccination. The CDR3 loop reads CASSQDSRAYTF. In nucleotide form, the sequence is TGTGCCAGCAGCCAAGATTCCCGGGCGTACACCTTC.